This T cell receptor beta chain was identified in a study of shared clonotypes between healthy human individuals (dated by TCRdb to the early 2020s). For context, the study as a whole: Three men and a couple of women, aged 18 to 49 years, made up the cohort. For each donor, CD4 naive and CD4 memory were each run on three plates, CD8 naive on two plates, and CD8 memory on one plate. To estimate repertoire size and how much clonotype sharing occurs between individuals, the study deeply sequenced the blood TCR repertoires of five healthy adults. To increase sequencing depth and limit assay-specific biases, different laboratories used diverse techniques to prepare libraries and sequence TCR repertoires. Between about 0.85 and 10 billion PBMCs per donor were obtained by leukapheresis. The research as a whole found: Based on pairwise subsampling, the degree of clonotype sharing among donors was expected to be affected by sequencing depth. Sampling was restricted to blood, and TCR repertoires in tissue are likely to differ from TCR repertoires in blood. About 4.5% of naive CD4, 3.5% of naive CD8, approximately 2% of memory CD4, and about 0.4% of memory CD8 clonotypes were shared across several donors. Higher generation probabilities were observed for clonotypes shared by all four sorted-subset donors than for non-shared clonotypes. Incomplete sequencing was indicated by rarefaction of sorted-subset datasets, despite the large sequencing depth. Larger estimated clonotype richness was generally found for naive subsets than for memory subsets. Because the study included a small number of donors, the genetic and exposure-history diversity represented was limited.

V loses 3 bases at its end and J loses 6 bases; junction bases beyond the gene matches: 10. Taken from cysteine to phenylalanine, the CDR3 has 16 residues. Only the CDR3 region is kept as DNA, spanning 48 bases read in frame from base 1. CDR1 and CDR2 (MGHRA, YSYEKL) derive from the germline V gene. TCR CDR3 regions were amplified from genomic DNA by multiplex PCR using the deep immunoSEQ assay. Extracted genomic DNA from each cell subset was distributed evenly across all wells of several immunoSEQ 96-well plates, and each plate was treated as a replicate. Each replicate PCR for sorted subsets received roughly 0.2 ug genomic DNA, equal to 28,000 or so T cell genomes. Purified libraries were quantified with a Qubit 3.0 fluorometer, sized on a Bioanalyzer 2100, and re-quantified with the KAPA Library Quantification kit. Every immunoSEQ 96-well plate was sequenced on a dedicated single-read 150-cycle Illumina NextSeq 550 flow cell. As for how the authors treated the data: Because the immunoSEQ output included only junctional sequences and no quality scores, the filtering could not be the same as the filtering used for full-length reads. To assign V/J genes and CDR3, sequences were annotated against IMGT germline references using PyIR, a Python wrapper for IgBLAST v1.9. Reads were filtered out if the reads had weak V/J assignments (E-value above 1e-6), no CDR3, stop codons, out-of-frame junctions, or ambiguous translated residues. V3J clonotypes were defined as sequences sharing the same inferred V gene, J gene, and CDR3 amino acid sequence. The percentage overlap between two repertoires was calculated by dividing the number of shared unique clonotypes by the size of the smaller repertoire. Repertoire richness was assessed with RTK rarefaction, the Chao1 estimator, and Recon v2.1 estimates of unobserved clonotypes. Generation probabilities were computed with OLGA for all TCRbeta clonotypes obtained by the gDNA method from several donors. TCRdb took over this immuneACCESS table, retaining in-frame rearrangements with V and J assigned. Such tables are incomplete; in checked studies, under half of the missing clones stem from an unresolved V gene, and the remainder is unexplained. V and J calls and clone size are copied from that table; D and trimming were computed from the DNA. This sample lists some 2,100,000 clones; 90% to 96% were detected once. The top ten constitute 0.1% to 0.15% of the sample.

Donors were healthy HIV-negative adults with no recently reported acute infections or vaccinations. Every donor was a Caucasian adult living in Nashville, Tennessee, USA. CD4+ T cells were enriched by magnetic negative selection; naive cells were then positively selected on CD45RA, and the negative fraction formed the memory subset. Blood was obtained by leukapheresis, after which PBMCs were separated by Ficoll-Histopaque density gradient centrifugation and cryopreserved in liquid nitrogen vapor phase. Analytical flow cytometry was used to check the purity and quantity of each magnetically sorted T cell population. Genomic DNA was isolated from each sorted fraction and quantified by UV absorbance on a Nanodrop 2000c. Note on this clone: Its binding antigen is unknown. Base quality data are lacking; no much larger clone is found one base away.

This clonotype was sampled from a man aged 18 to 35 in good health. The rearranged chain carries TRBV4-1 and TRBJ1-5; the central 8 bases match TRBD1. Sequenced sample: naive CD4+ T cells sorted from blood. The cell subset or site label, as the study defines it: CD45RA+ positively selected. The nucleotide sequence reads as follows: TGCGCCAGCAGCCATGCGATACAGGGGGTGAGTCAGCCCCAGCATTTT. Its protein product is CASSHAIQGVSQPQHF.